Below, 3 T cell receptor beta chains from the same sample are listed, as sequenced in a study of blood T cell repertoires in COVID-19. This table comes from immunoSEQ multiplex PCR, and its TCRdb copy is limited to in-frame clones, with some not included. Of 63,000 or so clones in the sample, around four fifths were seen once. Sequencing was carried out using peripheral blood. Source of these receptors: a human donor in a cohort sampled during active COVID-19.

This clone appeared a single time. The rearrangement uses TRBV24-1 and TRBJ2-3; TRBD1 is a possible D gene (6 bases). Germline CDR1 is KGHDR and CDR2 is SFDVKD. The V end lost 3 bases, the J end lost 1 base, and 7 bases lay between the germline ends. This CDR3 comprises 14 residues. The CDR3 nucleotides are TGTGCCACCAGTGATCCAGGGGGCACAGATACGCAGTATTTT. Translating gives CATSDPGGTDTQYF.

J is TRBJ1-5 and V is TRBV28; 9 bases fit TRBD1. The CDR3 is made up of 16 amino acids. Germline V gives CDR1 MDHEN, CDR2 SYDVKM. Unmatched junction bases numbered 10, after V lost 4 bases and J lost 6 bases. The CDR3 DNA follows: TGTGCCAGCAGTTCCGCGTTACAGGGGGCATTTCAGCCCCAGCATTTT. Translated: CASSSALQGAFQPQHF.

The chain carries TRBV11-3 and TRBJ2-1; a possible D gene is TRBD2 (6 bases). Germline V gene data show CDR1 as SGHNT and CDR2 as YENEEA. Trimming removed 1 base at V and 0 bases at J, with 19 bases between. There are 19 residues in the CDR3. Here the CDR3 DNA reads TGTGCCAGCAGCTTAGTAGGTCGGGACTTACAGAGCTCCTACAATGAGCAGTTCTTC. This gives the protein CASSLVGRDLQSSYNEQFF.